This T cell receptor beta chain is drawn from a study of cytomegalovirus exposure and HLA in healthy donors (dated by TCRdb to the late 2010s). The study in broad terms: An earlier analysis of 587 of the donors reported approximately 280 Gb of sequence data and 95 million to 140 million unique TCR beta sequences obtained from some 200 million T cells. The study combined high-throughput TCR immunosequencing, statistical association of individual TCRs with disease status, and machine learning to predict cytomegalovirus infection status. Besides the first cohort of 550 to 750 subjects, a separate validation cohort made up of about 120 different subjects was used. Donor age, sex, ethnicity and CMV serostatus were collected together with the repertoire data. Class I and class II HLA loci were covered by the typing at four-digit resolution. In a later genetic analysis, genome-wide SNP genotypes for about 55% of the roughly 670 donors were used, and that subset was treated as a discovery cohort. A later analysis re-analyzed previously published TCR beta repertoires from 666 donors and added high-resolution HLA genotyping to study TCR occurrence patterns. Using immunosequencing, the study profiled T cell repertoires from about 650 subjects and related those repertoires to cytomegalovirus serostatus. Every discovery cohort repertoire had been produced on one sequencing platform. Rather than drawing on any new phenotypic data, the later analysis identified candidate immune exposures from TCR beta sequences and the way those sequences occurred across donors. The study was designed to test whether signatures of past pathogen exposure could be identified by cataloging public T cell receptors. To decide whether each TCR beta V gene segment behaved as functional or pseudogenic, an earlier analysis of several hundred of the donors relied on high-throughput TCR beta sequencing. About 280 gigabases of sequencing data and approximately 85 million unique TCR sequences were included in an early release covering about 700 HLA-typed donors. The number of donors typed differed by locus, with 629-630 for A, B, C, DRB1 and DQB1, approximately 500 for DQA1, about 610 for DPA1, and some 440 for DPB1. Of the 398 genotyped donors, about 80% fell in the genetic ancestry cluster associated with self-reported Caucasian donors. Among roughly 400 genotyped donors of the cohort, an average of about 220,000 unique TCR beta nucleotide sequences was sequenced per donor, of which 15% to 20% were non-productive. About five DR-DQ haplotypes were treated as single units for association and clustering because of strong linkage in the cohort. Overall study results and their limits: A total of 150 to 200 TCR beta chains were listed by the study as associated with cytomegalovirus. The only immune exposure information available for the cohort was CMV serostatus. Compared with the roughly 720-donor mean, donors in an Asian-associated ancestry cluster had fewer N-insertions in productive TCRs, according to a later genetic analysis. In a later analysis, TCR association rates were found to vary across HLA loci, with the most associated TCRs seen for DRB1 alleles and the fewest for HLA-C alleles. In a later analysis, HLA-associated TCR beta chains showed more clonal expansion and lower generation probabilities than non-associated chains that were equally common. Only TCR beta chains were sequenced in this cohort, and the absence of alpha or paired-chain data limited detectable features. A later genetic analysis associated a missense DCLRE1C variant with V-gene and J-gene trimming of TCR beta chains, and an independent cohort replicated the association. In a later analysis, 16,951 TCR beta sequences were associated with specific HLA alleles at a false discovery rate of 0.05. Because counts were too low, 15 to 20 rarely observed V segments, including chromosome 9 orphons, were left out of the earlier analysis of a few hundred of the donors. Most CMV-associated TCR beta chains appeared to be HLA-restricted in a later analysis, and the HLA associations seemed to be driven largely by CMV exposure. According to a later analysis, parvovirus B19, influenza, CMV and Epstein-Barr virus appeared linked to several top co-occurrence clusters. A group of highly shared sequence variants was considered likely to be a technical artifact of the sequencing pipeline. It was suggested by the authors that the approach could potentially be generalized to other disease states and immunological phenotypes. Strong co-occurrence of HLA alleles, especially DR and DQ, made assigning TCR associations to individual alleles difficult. Most TCR sequences were seen in very few donors, while some public TCRs were found in many individuals. Three of the identified cytomegalovirus-associated TCR beta chains were confirmed in vitro to be specific for cytomegalovirus antigens. The classifier was reported to diagnose cytomegalovirus status with high specificity and sensitivity in both the original cohort and the validation cohort. A further reported finding was that TCR beta sequences accurately predicted the HLA-A and HLA-B alleles for most subjects in the first cohort. Because HLA typing was unavailable for some donors at each locus, only the typed subset was used in association tests. Sequencing depth was assumed to be roughly uniform across donors in the presence/absence analyses, though that assumption may not hold. Correlated functional status among segregating V segments might be attributable to linkage disequilibrium, but an unknown experimental factor could not be ruled out. In an earlier analysis of 587 of the donors, most TCR beta V segments were observed in productive rearrangements about 90% or about 30% of the time, broadly matching IMGT annotations.

The method was the immunoSEQ multiplex PCR assay. The multiplex PCR relied on a mix of 60 forward primers for TCR Vbeta segments and 13 reverse primers for TCR Jbeta segments. The CDR3 region of rearranged TCR beta genes was amplified from genomic DNA with a multiplex PCR assay. The Illumina HiSeq System was used to sequence the amplified TCR beta libraries as 87-base-pair reads. From the authors' description of their analysis: Across the roughly 600 repertoires, a later analysis counted 78 million or so unique TCR beta chains, some 11 million of which were shared by at least two donors. Raw reads were error-corrected and collapsed into unique sequences by a nearest-neighbor algorithm in which closely related sequences were merged to remove PCR and sequencing errors. V, D and J gene segments were assigned by aligning CDR3 sequences to IMGT reference sequences. For a sequence to be retained, at least a six-nucleotide match to both a V gene segment and a J gene segment was required. A rearrangement counted as productive if the CDR3 had no stop codons and remained in frame with V and J, and every other rearrangement counted as non-productive. Following IMGT convention, CDR3 was defined as the stretch from the second conserved V-encoded cysteine to the conserved J-encoded phenylalanine. The earlier analysis of fewer than 750 of the donors excluded sequences that lacked an unambiguous match to a single V gene segment. An earlier analysis of roughly 590 of the donors called V segments functional above 56.7% productive rearrangements and segregating when the between-donor standard deviation exceeded 5%. A statistical classification framework was built to diagnose cytomegalovirus status from the catalog of TCR beta chain sequences. A later analysis assigned V and J genes by comparing TCR nucleotide sequences with IMGT/GENE-DB human TR gene sequences. The TCRdist pipeline was used in a later analysis to assign CDR3 sequences and most-parsimonious VDJ recombination scenarios. In a later analysis, each TCR beta chain was defined by its CDR3 amino acid sequence together with its V-gene family, and reads without a unique V-gene family were excluded. In a later analysis, approximately 640 highly shared, low-generation-probability nucleotide sequences were removed to address suspected cross-contamination and a sequencing artifact. In a later analysis, a clonal expansion index for each public chain was calculated from normalized within-repertoire ranks of inferred template counts. Generation probabilities in a later analysis came from a VDJ recombination model fitted to out-of-frame rearrangements, and those results were checked against IGoR. In a later analysis, hypergeometric tests were used to score TCR-TCR, TCR-HLA and TCR-CMV co-occurrence, with a repertoire-size bias correction applied to TCR pairs. A later analysis estimated false discovery rates by permuting HLA or CMV assignments 20 times. A later analysis grouped co-occurring TCRs with DBSCAN, adding TCRdist sequence similarity when clustering within HLA-allele-positive subsets. For co-occurrence clustering, repertoires with fewer than 30,000 or more than 120,000 public chains were excluded, along with four to six repertoires with anomalous nucleotide sharing. The table was pulled from immuneACCESS by TCRdb, which kept in-frame rearrangements only. Such tables lose some clones; where checked, under half of the loss comes from unresolved V genes, and the rest has no known cause. Clone size and V and J calls were adopted from that table, with D and trimming inferred from the DNA. A total of about 89,000 clones appear in this sample, 85% of them only once. Together, the top ten hold less than 8% of the sample.

Notes on this clone: Its antigen has not been determined. Base qualities are not provided; no much larger clone lies one nucleotide away.

The cohort comprised hundreds of healthy bone marrow donors. Cohort members were all nominally healthy when sampled, although unrecorded immune exposures were likely present. The donor tested CMV seropositive, placing the donor among the 250 to 350 seropositive members of the cohort. A peripheral blood sample was provided by each donor, and peripheral blood mononuclear cells were used for TCR beta sequencing. Genomic DNA extraction from the blood cell samples was performed with the Qiagen DNeasy Blood Extraction Kit. This sequence was found in a man in his forties in good health and CMV-seropositive. The sample comprised PBMCs.

The nucleotides read TGTGCCAGCAGCTTATCGGGACAGGGTTTACAAGAGACCCAGTACTTC. It specifies CASSLSGQGLQETQYF. The chain employs TRBV7-3 and TRBJ2-5; 9 bases in the middle match TRBD1. The germline V and J ends show losses of 2 bases and 2 bases respectively, and no gene match explains 6 bases of the junction. The CDR3 spans 16 residues, from the cysteine through the phenylalanine. Left in the record is the CDR3 DNA by itself, 48 bases read in frame from the first base. The germline V gene sets CDR1 to SGHTA and CDR2 to FQGTGA.